A selection of T cell receptor beta chains follows, all from one sample in a study of cytomegalovirus exposure and HLA in healthy donors. Assay used: immunoSEQ multiplex PCR; TCRdb lists only in-frame clones, some missing. The sample contains about 160,000 clones, almost 80% of which appear only once. Sequences were obtained from PBMCs. The receptors were gathered from a male donor in good health and CMV-seronegative. CDR3s include the opening cysteine and the closing phenylalanine or tryptophan. The order of the fields is V gene, J gene, D gene, clone size, CDR3 protein, CDR3 DNA. The D gene is left open where the match is weak. Size is omitted from some rows. Given values are once, few, many or a class for expanded clones.

>TRBV5-1|TRBJ1-3|TRBD1|.
CASREGANGNTIYF
TGCGCCAGCAGAGAGGGGGCGAACGGAAACACCATATATTTT
>TRBV9|TRBJ2-7|.|.
CASSVVVLSSYEQYF
TGTGCCAGCAGCGTAGTAGTACTGAGCTCCTACGAGCAGTACTTC
>TRBV7-9|TRBJ2-7|.|once
CASSTPSGGGEQYF
TGTGCCAGCAGCACCCCTAGCGGAGGGGGCGAGCAGTACTTC
>TRBV29-1|TRBJ2-3|TRBD2|.
CSAGTSAGDTQYF
TGCAGCGCAGGGACTAGCGCCGGAGATACGCAGTATTTT
>TRBV5-5|TRBJ2-1|TRBD2|.
CASTPDGGGRIREQFF
TGTGCCAGCACCCCCGACGGTGGCGGGAGAATAAGGGAGCAGTTCTTC
>TRBV27|TRBJ2-7|TRBD1|.
CASSFLDRGHEQYF
TGTGCCAGCAGTTTTTTAGACAGGGGCCACGAGCAGTACTTC
>TRBV6-5|TRBJ2-1|TRBD2|few
CASSRGLANNEQFF
TGTGCCAGCAGTCGGGGACTAGCGAACAATGAGCAGTTCTTC
>TRBV30|TRBJ2-7|.|.
CAWTYVGGGEQYF
TGTGCCTGGACGTACGTTGGGGGAGGCGAGCAGTACTTC
>TRBV5-1|TRBJ2-7|TRBD1|.
CASSSTGVSSYEQYF
TGCGCCAGCAGCAGTACAGGGGTTAGCTCCTACGAGCAGTACTTC
>TRBV2|TRBJ2-7|.|.
CASRAGGEQYF
TGTGCCAGCAGGGCAGGGGGGGAGCAGTACTTC
>TRBV27|TRBJ2-1|TRBD2|few
CASAPASGTHEQFF
TGTGCCAGCGCTCCGGCTAGCGGGACGCATGAGCAGTTCTTC
>TRBV5-1|TRBJ2-1|TRBD2|.
CASSSGTSGYNEQFF
TGCGCCAGCAGCAGCGGGACTAGCGGCTACAATGAGCAGTTCTTC
>TRBV19|TRBJ2-7|.|.
CASGWGSEEQYF
TGTGCCAGTGGATGGGGTAGCGAGGAGCAGTACTTC
>TRBV27|TRBJ2-3|TRBD2|.
CASRERTSGRVADTQYF
TGTGCCAGCAGGGAGCGGACTAGCGGGAGGGTGGCAGATACGCAGTATTTT
>TRBV2|TRBJ2-1|.|.
CASKSRADEQFF
TGTGCCAGCAAGTCTAGAGCGGATGAGCAGTTCTTC
>TRBV5-1|TRBJ2-7|.|.
CASSFEVTYEQYF
TGCGCCAGCAGCTTTGAGGTTACCTACGAGCAGTACTTC
>TRBV2|TRBJ1-3|.|.
CASSAVSGNTIYF
TGTGCCAGCAGTGCGGTATCTGGAAACACCATATATTTT
>TRBV7-9|TRBJ1-5|.|once
CASSLGGEGSQPQHF
TGTGCCAGCAGCTTAGGCGGGGAAGGGAGTCAGCCCCAGCATTTT
>TRBV21-1|TRBJ2-7|.|once
CASSKVAGGETSEQYF
TGTGCCAGCAGCAAAGTGGCAGGGGGCGAAACTAGCGAGCAGTACTTC
>TRBV7-3|TRBJ2-5|TRBD2|.
CASSDMGGGAETQYF
TGTGCCAGCAGCGACATGGGCGGGGGGGCCGAGACCCAGTACTTC
>TRBV27|TRBJ2-6|TRBD1|.
CASRLQGARGANVLTF
TGTGCCAGCAGACTACAGGGGGCGCGGGGGGCCAACGTCCTGACTTTC
>TRBV7-9|TRBJ2-5|.|.
CASSSLETQYF
TGTGCCAGCAGCTCACTGGAGACCCAGTACTTC
>TRBV7-9|TRBJ2-7|TRBD1|.
CASSSPGTARYEQYF
TGTGCCAGCAGCTCTCCCGGGACAGCCCGTTACGAGCAGTACTTC
>TRBV15|TRBJ2-5|.|.
CATSPDGPETEDQETQYF
TGTGCCACCAGCCCCGACGGCCCAGAGACAGAAGACCAAGAGACCCAGTACTTC
>TRBV4-2|TRBJ2-1|TRBD1|few
CASSLEKGAWGQGANEQFF
TGTGCCAGCAGCCTCGAAAAGGGTGCTTGGGGACAGGGGGCCAATGAGCAGTTCTTC